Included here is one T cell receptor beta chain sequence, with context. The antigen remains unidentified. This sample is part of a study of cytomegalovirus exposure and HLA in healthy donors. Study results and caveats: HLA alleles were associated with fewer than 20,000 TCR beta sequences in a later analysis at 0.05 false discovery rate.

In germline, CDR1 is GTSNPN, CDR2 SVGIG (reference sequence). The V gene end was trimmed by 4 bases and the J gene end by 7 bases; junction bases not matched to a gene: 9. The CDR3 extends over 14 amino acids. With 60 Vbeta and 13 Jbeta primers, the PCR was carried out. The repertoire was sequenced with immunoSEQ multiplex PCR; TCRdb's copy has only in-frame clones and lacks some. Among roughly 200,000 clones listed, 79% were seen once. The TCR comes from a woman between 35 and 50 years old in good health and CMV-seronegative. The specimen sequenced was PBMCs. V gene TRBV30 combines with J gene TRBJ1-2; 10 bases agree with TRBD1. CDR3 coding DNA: TGTGCCTGGATCCGGGACAGGGGACCGTCTGGCTACACCTTC. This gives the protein CAWIRDRGPSGYTF.